This TCR beta chain is drawn from a study of molecular identifiers for immune sequencing clone quantification. This clonotype showed up many times. Germline V lookup: CDR1 SGHTA, CDR2 FQGNSA. The CDR3 runs to 18 residues. With 0 bases removed from V and 6 bases from J, the gap between germline ends came to 18 bases. TCRdb re-derived calls from the PCR reads in MiXCR, one entry per CDR3 protein. The sample lists about 54,000 distinct CDR3 sequences, around 25% seen once, with about 2% in the top ten. This TCR was recovered from a human donor in good health. Some libraries in this study had Jurkat cell RNA spiked in. The genes are TRBV7-2 and TRBJ1-6; D might be TRBD1 (5 bases). The sequenced sample consisted of naive CD8+ T cells from blood, with Jurkat cell RNA spiked in. Subset given: FACS-sorted CD8+CD4-CCR7+CD45RA+ naive T cells. In DNA form, the CDR3 reads TGTGCCAGCAGCTTAGCGGAGGTCGGGGGTATTGGTAATTCACCCCTCCACTTT. Its protein product is CASSLAEVGGIGNSPLHF.